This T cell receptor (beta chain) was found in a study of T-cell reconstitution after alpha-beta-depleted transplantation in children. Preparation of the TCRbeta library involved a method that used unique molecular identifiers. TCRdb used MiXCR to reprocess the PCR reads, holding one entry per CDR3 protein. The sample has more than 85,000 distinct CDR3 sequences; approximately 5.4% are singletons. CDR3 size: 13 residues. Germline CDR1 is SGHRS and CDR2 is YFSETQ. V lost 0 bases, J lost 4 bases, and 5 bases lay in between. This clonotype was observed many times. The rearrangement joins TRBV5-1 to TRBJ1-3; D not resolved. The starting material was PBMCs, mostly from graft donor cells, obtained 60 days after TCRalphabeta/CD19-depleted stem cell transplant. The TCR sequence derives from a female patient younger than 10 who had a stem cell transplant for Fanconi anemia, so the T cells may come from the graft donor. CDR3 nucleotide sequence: TGCGCCAGCAGCTTGGACGGCGGAAACACCATATATTTT. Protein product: CASSLDGGNTIYF.